This T cell receptor beta chain was identified during a study of shared clonotypes between healthy human individuals. Whole-study findings and limits: A limitation of the genetic and exposure-history diversity represented arose from few donors.

Assay execution took place at the deep level. The protocol was immunoSEQ multiplex PCR, while the TCRdb copy is restricted to in-frame clones and leaves out a portion. This sample carries around 430,000 clones, about 85% of them seen once, and the ten largest clones take about 13%. The donors, healthy adults who were HIV-negative, had experienced no recent acute infections or vaccinations. V dropped 2 bases and J dropped 1 base, with 10 bases sitting between them. The CDR3 sequence is 14 residues long. The germline V gene encodes CDR1 SGHRS and CDR2 YFSETQ. Note on this clone: Antigen specificity is unknown.

V and J are TRBV5-1 and TRBJ2-7; D may be TRBD1 or TRBD2 (5 bases each). The sequence came from a woman in her forties in good health. Some clones in this sample may be carry-over from other donors' samples. Specimen: PBMCs. In nucleotides, the CDR3 is TGCGCCAGCAGCTTTATGTGGGGGTCCTACGAGCAGTACTTC. Translation: CASSFMWGSYEQYF. Looking up the rest from reference TRBV5-1 and TRBJ2-7 gives the full variable domain: KAGVTQTPRYLIKTRGQQVTLSCSPISGHRSVSWYQQTPGQGLQFLFEYFSETQRNKGNFPGRFSGRQFSNSRSEMNVSTLELGDSALYLCASSFMWGSYEQYFGPGTRLTVT.